This T cell receptor beta chain was obtained from a study of beta chain features in type 1 diabetes. Study details: Across every sample, about 110 million sorted cells were examined in total.

Donors underwent one heparinised blood draw, around 120 mL on average. Of the isolated RNA, all was reverse transcribed, and so the sequenced material was expressed TCRB transcripts. Sequencing was performed with immunoSEQ multiplex PCR; in TCRdb, only in-frame clones are kept and a portion is missing. The sample consists of under 900,000 clones, around a sixth of them appearing once. This clone was seen a few times. CDR1 is LGHNA, CDR2 YNFKEQ, per germline. CDR3 length: 19 amino acids. V lost 3 bases to trimming and J lost 0 bases; unmatched junction nucleotides: 8. The TCR comes from a woman aged 18 to 35 in good health. The rearrangement joins TRBV4-2 to TRBJ2-4; 13 nucleotides line up with TRBD2. The sample consisted of naive CD4+ T cells from blood. CDR3 loop: CASSHSGTSGDLAKNIQYF. The CDR3 nucleotides read TGTGCCAGCAGCCACTCCGGGACTAGCGGGGATCTAGCCAAAAACATTCAGTACTTC.